Listed below are T cell receptor beta chains from one sample, sequenced in a study of blood T cell repertoires in COVID-19. The repertoire was sequenced with immunoSEQ multiplex PCR; TCRdb's copy has only in-frame clones and lacks some. The sample carries about 140,000 clones, more than 85% recorded once. The material sequenced was peripheral blood. The receptors derive from a human donor in a cohort sampled during active COVID-19. CDR3s include the opening cysteine and the closing phenylalanine or tryptophan. D genes are given only for firm matches. Expanded clones are given a class, and other clones once, few, many or no size at all.

V	size	D	J	CDR3
TRBV2	.	.	TRBJ2-5	CASSGDFQETQYF
TRBV5-7	.	.	TRBJ2-2	CASSSTRRPNTGELFF
TRBV18	.	TRBD2	TRBJ2-5	CASSPPRLALYQETQYF
TRBV28	.	TRBD2	TRBJ2-5	CASSLGLAGAQETQYF
TRBV5-1	.	TRBD1	TRBJ1-4	CASSPRQGMNEKLFF
TRBV2	.	.	TRBJ2-7	CASSLYEQYF
TRBV18	once	.	TRBJ2-2	CASSPPWSEQNTGELFF
TRBV5-1	.	.	TRBJ2-5	CASSLLLAGGGQETQYF
TRBV2	.	.	TRBJ2-5	CASKGWVQETQYF
TRBV5-4	.	TRBD1	TRBJ2-7	CASSSVVGAGGGYEQYF
TRBV5-1	.	.	TRBJ1-1	CASSRRGNMNTEAFF
TRBV4-1	.	.	TRBJ1-2	CASSQFSEGGGYTF
TRBV4-1	.	TRBD2	TRBJ2-2	CASSQGLAIWTGELFF
TRBV9	.	.	TRBJ2-2	CASSPRQRLNTGELFF
TRBV15	.	.	TRBJ1-2	CATSRGTESYGYTF
TRBV5-5	.	.	TRBJ2-7	CASSRDATQREQYF
TRBV30	few	TRBD1	TRBJ1-5	CAWSGQGSQPQHF
TRBV7-8	.	TRBD1	TRBJ1-5	CASSLAGTGGRGYSNQPQHF
TRBV27	.	TRBD1	TRBJ2-7	CASSYSWQGAGEQYF
TRBV15	once	TRBD1	TRBJ2-1	CATSPMGQGAYNEQFF
TRBV28	.	TRBD1	TRBJ2-1	CASSSMRWNMGRLQGRDEQFF
TRBV5-6	.	.	TRBJ2-3	CASSLVADSLIDTQYF
TRBV6-5	.	.	TRBJ1-2	CASREADRYGYTF
TRBV6-1	.	.	TRBJ1-4	CASSELGEFGEKLFF
TRBV4-1	.	.	TRBJ1-2	CASSQEHREDGYTF
TRBV2	.	TRBD1	TRBJ2-7	CASPRGSYEQYF
TRBV5-4	once	.	TRBJ1-2	CASSLVQGGYGYTF
TRBV5-1	many	TRBD1	TRBJ1-4	CASSLGGQATGEKLFF
TRBV5-1	.	.	TRBJ2-2	CASARLIPAGELFF
TRBV5-1	.	TRBD1	TRBJ2-1	CASSSYRGRYNEQFF
TRBV5-5	.	.	TRBJ2-7	CASSREDGFYYEQYF